This TCR beta chain was identified in a study of blood T cell repertoires in COVID-19. In the study overall: In each case, the material was cDNA or gDNA derived from T cells, B-cell-depleted T cells, or PBMCs.

Followed over time, Seattle patients had been enrolled while infection was active. Trimming pared 5 bases from V and 5 bases from J, leaving 13 bases between. The CDR3 is 13 amino acids. CDR1 KGHSH and CDR2 LQKENI come from the germline V gene. Source study methods: Amplification with reference gene primers provided the estimates of nucleated cell counts. Profiled with immunoSEQ multiplex PCR; TCRdb holds only in-frame clones, not every one. V and J calls and clone size follow that table, whereas D and trimming were derived from the DNA. Of roughly 300,000 clones detected, 75% to 95% appear once; the ten largest clones hold roughly 7.3%.

The sequence derives from a woman in her twenties or thirties with COVID-19, enrolled during active disease. Specimen: peripheral blood. The rearrangement uses TRBV18 and TRBJ2-7; tentative D call: TRBD1 (6 bases). The DNA for the CDR3 is TGTGCCAGCTCAGGGGGCGCAGACGACGAGCAGTACTTC. Translating gives CASSGGADDEQYF. Together with reference TRBV18 and TRBJ2-7, the CDR3 gives the full variable domain: NAGVMQNPRHLVRRRGQEARLRCSPMKGHSHVYWYRQLPEEGLKFMVYLQKENIIDESGMPKERFSAEFPKEGPSILRIQQVVRGDSAAYFCASSGGADDEQYFGPGTRLTVT.